This note documents a single T cell receptor (beta chain) sequence. Everyone who took part was roughly 18 to 100 years old, and they came from about two dozen US areas. Clinical history reported by participants formed the basis on which cohorts were assigned. This record comes from a study of blood T cell repertoires in COVID-19. About the research overall: PBMCs, B-cell-depleted T cells, or T cells were the source of the cDNA or gDNA that made up the material.

Germline assignment: CDR1 ENHRY and CDR2 SYGVKD. V shed 5 bases and J shed 1 base, with 11 bases lying between them. This CDR3 comprises 14 residues. Libraries were prepared by immunoSEQ multiplex PCR; TCRdb keeps only in-frame clonotypes and omits some of them. The sample carries fewer than 250,000 clones, around 86% recorded once. The sample taken for sequencing was PBMCs or T cells enriched from blood (not recorded which). J is TRBJ1-1 and V is TRBV10-3, with D uncertain. The sequence derives from a middle-aged woman with acute COVID-19. The CDR3 sequence is CAISSTASNTEAFF. The CDR3 DNA reads TGTGCCATCAGTTCCACAGCTTCGAACACTGAAGCTTTCTTT.